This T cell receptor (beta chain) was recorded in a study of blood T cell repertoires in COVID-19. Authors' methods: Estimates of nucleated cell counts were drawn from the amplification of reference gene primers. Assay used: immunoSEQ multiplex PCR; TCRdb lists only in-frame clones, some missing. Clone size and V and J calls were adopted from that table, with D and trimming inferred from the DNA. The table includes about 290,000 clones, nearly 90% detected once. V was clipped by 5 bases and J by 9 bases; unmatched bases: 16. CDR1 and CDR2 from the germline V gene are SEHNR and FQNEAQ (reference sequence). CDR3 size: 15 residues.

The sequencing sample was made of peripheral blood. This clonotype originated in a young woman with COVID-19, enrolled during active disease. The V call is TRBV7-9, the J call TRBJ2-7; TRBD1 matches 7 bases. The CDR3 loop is CASSPRDKGAQRQYF. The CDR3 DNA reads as TGTGCCAGCAGCCCCCGGGACAAGGGGGCGCAAAGGCAGTACTTC.